This paragraph reports one T cell receptor (beta chain). Its target is unknown. The CDR3 extends over 14 amino acids. Germline V gene data show CDR1 as SNHLY and CDR2 as FYNNEI. J was trimmed by 4 bases and V by 6 bases; bases with no gene match: 4. The sample is drawn from a study of cytomegalovirus exposure and HLA in healthy donors. The PCR was carried out with 60 Vbeta primers and 13 Jbeta primers. Clones were read by immunoSEQ multiplex PCR, and TCRdb kept only the in-frame ones, dropping some. The sample includes 95,000 to 100,000 clones, 65% to 80% of them seen just once. Study results and limitations: CMV serostatus was the sole immune exposure information available. Roughly even sequencing depth across donors was the assumption behind the presence/absence analyses. Earlier findings revealed that most TCR beta V segments proved productive either about 90% or about 30% of the time.

The genes are TRBV2 and TRBJ2-7; 12 bases are shared with TRBD2. The sample was PBMCs. The source of this sequence is a man aged 50-59 years in good health and CMV-seronegative. The CDR3 DNA is TGTGCCAGCAGCCAGACTAGCGGGGGATACGAGCAGTACTTC. It codes for CASSQTSGGYEQYF.